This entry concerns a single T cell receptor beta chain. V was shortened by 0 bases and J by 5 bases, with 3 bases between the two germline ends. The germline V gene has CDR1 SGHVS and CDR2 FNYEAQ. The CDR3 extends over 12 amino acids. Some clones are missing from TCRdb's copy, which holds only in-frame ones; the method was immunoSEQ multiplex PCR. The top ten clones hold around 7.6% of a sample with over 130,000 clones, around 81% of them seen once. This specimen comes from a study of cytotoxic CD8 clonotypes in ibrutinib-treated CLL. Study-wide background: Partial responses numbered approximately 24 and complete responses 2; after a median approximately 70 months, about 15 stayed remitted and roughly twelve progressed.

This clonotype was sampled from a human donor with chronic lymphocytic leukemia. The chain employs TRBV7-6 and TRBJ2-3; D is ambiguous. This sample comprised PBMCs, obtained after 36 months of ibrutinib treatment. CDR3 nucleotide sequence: TGTGCCAGCAGCTTAGCGTTAGATACGCAGTATTTT. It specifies CASSLALDTQYF.